The 30 T cell receptor beta chains listed next were all sequenced from one sample in a study of blood T cell repertoires in COVID-19. Here immunoSEQ multiplex PCR was the method, and the copy in TCRdb shows in-frame clones only, minus some. The table includes some 260,000 clones, about 89% detected once. Source material: PBMCs or T cells enriched from blood (not recorded which). Receptors were obtained from a woman aged 18-29 years who had recovered from COVID-19.

This chain connects TRBV6-6 to TRBJ1-5; D remains unclear. V lost 10 bases to trimming and J lost 9 bases, with 19 bases between them. CDR3 size: 13 residues. Germline lookup yields CDR1 MNHNY and CDR2 SVGAGI (reference sequence). The CDR3 bases are TGTGCCACCTCTGAACTAGCACGACGGCCCCAGCATTTT. Protein: CATSELARRPQHF.

This clone has a handful of counts. The chain recombines TRBV6-6 with TRBJ1-6, with 10 bases identical to TRBD1. The CDR3 is 19 amino acids. CDR1 is MNHNY and CDR2 is SVGAGI in the germline V gene (reference sequence). V shed 5 bases and J 2 bases; nucleotides not matched to a gene: 12. CDR3 coding DNA: TGTGCCAGCAGTCCCGGGACAGGGGTCCCCCTTCCCTATAATTCACCCCTCCACTTT. Its protein product is CASSPGTGVPLPYNSPLHF.

The J gene is TRBJ1-5, the V gene TRBV7-2; D may be TRBD1 (6 bases). Germline V CDR1 and CDR2: SGHTA, FQGNSA. V gave up 5 bases and J gave up 6 bases, with 17 bases separating them. This CDR3 is 15 amino acids long. This chain's CDR3 is CASSPAGGLGQPQHF. The CDR3 DNA is TGTGCCAGCAGCCCAGCGGGGGGGCTGGGTCAGCCCCAGCATTTT.

This rearrangement joins TRBV9 to TRBJ2-3; weak D call: TRBD1 (6 bases). In germline, CDR1 is SGDLS, CDR2 YYNGEE. The length of the CDR3 is 14 residues. Trimming removed 3 bases at V and 0 bases at J, with 8 bases between. CDR3 protein: CASSGTVSTDTQYF. For the CDR3, the DNA is TGTGCCAGCAGCGGGACAGTGAGCACAGATACGCAGTATTTT.

This clone was seen more than once but under ten times. The chain joins TRBV19 to TRBJ2-2, with a weak D call TRBD1 (5 bases). V was pared by 1 base and J by 1 base, with 13 bases between. The germline CDR1 and CDR2 sequences are LNHDA and SQIVND (reference sequence). There are 17 residues in the CDR3. The CDR3 coding sequence is TGTGCCAGTAGTATAGCTAGGGGCCGCAAGAACACCGGGGAGCTGTTTTTT. Residues: CASSIARGRKNTGELFF.

The V and J genes are TRBV7-2 and TRBJ2-4; 7 bases fit TRBD2. J gave up 0 bases and V 5 bases, and 7 bases lay outside the gene matches. CDR1 is SGHTA and CDR2 is FQGNSA in the germline V gene. This CDR3 region has 16 residues. In DNA, the CDR3 is TGTGCCAGCAGCCAAGCGGGGCCCCTAGCCAAAAACATTCAGTACTTC. It codes for CASSQAGPLAKNIQYF.

The rearrangement links TRBV28 to TRBJ1-5; D gene ambiguous. Germline loops: CDR1 MDHEN, CDR2 SYDVKM. V lost 8 bases to trimming and J lost 7 bases, with 18 bases between them. The CDR3 loop spans 14 amino acids. The CDR3 nucleotides are TGTGCCAGCCTACAACTAAGCAGTACCCAGCCCCAGCATTTT. As protein: CASLQLSSTQPQHF. Together with reference TRBV28 and TRBJ1-5, the CDR3 gives the full variable domain: DVKVTQSSRYLVKRTGEKVFLECVQDMDHENMFWYRQDPGLGLRLIYFSYDVKMKEKGDIPEGYSVSREKKERFSLILESASTNQTSMYLCASLQLSSTQPQHFGDGTRLSIL.

The V and J genes are TRBV5-6 and TRBJ1-6, with 8 bases that match TRBD1. The CDR3 totals 16 residues. Per germline, CDR1 SGHDT and CDR2 YYEEEE. V trimming: 2 bases; J trimming: 0 bases; junction bases outside the gene matches: 1. CDR3: CASSLTGGSYNSPLHF. DNA of the CDR3: TGTGCCAGCAGCTTAACAGGGGGCTCCTATAATTCACCCCTCCACTTT.

The CDR3 DNA sequence: TGTGCCAGCAGCTTAGGGGTCGGGGACACCGGGGAGCTGTTTTTT. It is translated as CASSLGVGDTGELFF. This chain joins TRBV7-2 and TRBJ2-2; D possibly corresponds to TRBD2 (5 bases). The germline CDR1 and CDR2 sequences are SGHTA and FQGNSA. Trimming took 1 base from V and 3 from J, leaving 9 bases between them. This CDR3 spans 15 amino acids.

This clone was detected a few times. V and J are TRBV19 and TRBJ1-2; D call uncertain. Germline V gene lookup returns CDR1 LNHDA and CDR2 SQIVND (reference sequence). This CDR3 comprises 9 residues. V was shortened by 7 bases and J by 7 bases, with 4 bases between the two germline ends. CDR3 DNA: TGTGCCAGTACAGGTGGCTACACCTTC. Protein: CASTGGYTF. The full variable domain, in which reference TRBV19 and TRBJ1-2 provide the parts outside the CDR3, is DGGITQSPKYLFRKEGQNVTLSCEQNLNHDAMYWYRQDPGQGLRLIYYSQIVNDFQKGDIAEGYSVSREKKESFPLTVTSAQKNPTAFYLCASTGGYTFGSGTRLTVV.

This sequence joins TRBV28 and TRBJ1-1; D is uncertain. This CDR3 contains 13 residues. The V end was cut by 5 bases, the J end by 9 bases, with 16 bases between. The germline V gene encodes CDR1 MDHEN and CDR2 SYDVKM. The CDR3: CASSPEVTNQAFF. The CDR3 DNA reads as TGTGCCAGCAGTCCTGAGGTAACGAACCAAGCTTTCTTT.

CDR3 sequence: CASSLGQGANGYTF. The DNA of the CDR3 is TGTGCCAGCAGTTTAGGGCAGGGGGCAAATGGCTACACCTTC. The rearrangement joins TRBV28 to TRBJ1-2, with TRBD1 matching 8 bases. The CDR3 extends over 14 amino acids. Germline V gene sequence: CDR1 MDHEN, CDR2 SYDVKM. Losses at the gene ends were 2 bases for V and 6 bases for J; bases not matched to a gene: 5.

CDR3 sequence reads: CASSLDRAISGNTIYF. The CDR3, as DNA: TGTGCCAGCAGCCTGGACAGGGCGATCTCTGGAAACACCATATATTTT. The chain has TRBV7-6 and TRBJ1-3; 8 bases are shared with TRBD1. J was trimmed by 0 bases and V by 5 bases; bases with no gene match: 6. Per germline, CDR1 SGHVS and CDR2 FNYEAQ. This CDR3 has 16 amino acids. Filled out from reference TRBV7-6 and TRBJ1-3, the complete variable domain reads GAGVSQSPRYKVTKRGQDVALRCDPISGHVSLYWYRQALGQGPEFLTYFNYEAQQDKSGLPNDRFSAERPEGSISTLTIQRTEQRDSAMYRCASSLDRAISGNTIYFGEGSWLTVV.

The chain employs TRBV12-3 or TRBV12-4 and TRBJ1-2; D is ambiguous. This CDR3 has 12 amino acids. V was clipped by 7 bases and J by 5 bases, with 11 bases between them. CDR3 in amino acids: CASTDSGYGYTF. CDR3 nucleotides: TGTGCCAGCACCGACTCGGGGTATGGCTACACCTTC.

The chain is built from TRBV11-3 and TRBJ1-1; D ambiguous. The CDR3 consists of 15 residues. V lost 0 bases, J lost 4 bases, and 12 bases lay in between. Germline CDR1 SGHNT, CDR2 YENEEA. The CDR3 spells CASSLDPGYSTEAFF. In nucleotides, the CDR3 is TGTGCCAGCAGCTTAGATCCGGGGTATAGCACTGAAGCTTTCTTT.

The chain links TRBV6-2 or TRBV6-3 to TRBJ2-1; 9 nucleotides line up with TRBD2. V trimming: 6 bases; J trimming: 7 bases; junction bases outside the gene matches: 7. The CDR3 consists of 14 residues. Germline-derived CDR1 and CDR2 are MNHEY and SVGEGT. This CDR3 is CASSSLREGNEQFF. The CDR3, as DNA: TGTGCCAGCAGCTCCTTGCGGGAGGGGAATGAGCAGTTCTTC.

There are a few counts of this clone. The V gene is TRBV15, the J gene TRBJ1-5; D gene unclear. CDR3 length equals 12 residues. Germline CDR1 LNHNV, CDR2 YYDKDF (reference sequence). Between the trimmed V and J ends, which lost 6 bases and 5 bases, there was a span of 8 bases. CDR3 nucleotide sequence: TGTGCCACCAGGGCCACAGATCAGCCCCAGCATTTT. It translates to CATRATDQPQHF.

Remarks on this clone: Within the sample, other DNA sequences also encode this same CDR3. The V call is TRBV5-6, the J call TRBJ1-5; D gene unclear. Trimming stripped 0 bases from V and 6 bases from J, with 4 bases between. CDR3 length: 12 amino acids. Per the germline V gene, CDR1 is SGHDT and CDR2 is YYEEEE. CDR3 in amino acids: CASSLGLQPQHF. For the CDR3, the DNA is TGTGCCAGCAGCTTGGGACTTCAGCCCCAGCATTTT.

This chain links TRBV5-4 with TRBJ2-7, with 7 bases fitting TRBD1. The CDR3 extends over 15 amino acids. Per the germline V gene, CDR1 is SGHNT and CDR2 is YYREEE (reference sequence). J gave up 3 bases and V 3 bases, and 9 bases lay outside the gene matches. The CDR3 DNA is TGTGCCAGCAGCTCTGTCCAAGGGGGCCTCTACGAGCAGTACTTC. Translating it yields CASSSVQGGLYEQYF.

The chain carries TRBV11-2 and TRBJ2-1; tentative D call: TRBD2 (5 bases). V shed 6 bases and J shed 10 bases, with 16 bases lying between them. The CDR3 runs 13 residues. CDR1 is SGHAT and CDR2 is FQNNGV in the germline V gene. The DNA for the CDR3 is TGTGCCAGCAGGATCACGGGGAAAATAGAGCAGTTCTTC. Protein: CASRITGKIEQFF.

This clone has only a few counts. The CDR3, as DNA: TGCGCCAGCAGCCAATCCCGAACCTCGGCCCAGTACTTC. Its protein product is CASSQSRTSAQYF. The chain recombines TRBV4-3 with TRBJ2-5; D is undetermined. The germline V gene encodes CDR1 LGHNA and CDR2 YSLEER. The CDR3 contains 13 residues. Trimming pared 2 bases from V and 9 bases from J, leaving 13 bases between.

V is TRBV7-2 and J is TRBJ1-2, with a weak D call TRBD1 (5 bases). CDR3 length: 14 residues. Germline-derived CDR1 and CDR2 are SGHTA and FQGNSA. Trimming left V 3 bases short and J 1 base short, with 9 bases between. DNA for the CDR3: TGTGCCAGCAGCTTCCCCGACAGTAACTATGGCTACACCTTC. Its translation: CASSFPDSNYGYTF. The whole variable domain, remainder taken from reference TRBV7-2 and TRBJ1-2, is GAGVSQSPSNKVTEKGKDVELRCDPISGHTALYWYRQSLGQGLEFLIYFQGNSAPDKSGLPSDRFSAERTGGSVSTLTIQRTQQEDSAVYLCASSFPDSNYGYTFGSGTRLTVV.

This rearrangement joins TRBV5-4 to TRBJ2-7; D perhaps matches TRBD2 (6 bases). The germline V gene has CDR1 SGHNT and CDR2 YYREEE (reference sequence). This CDR3 has 13 amino acids. The germline V and J ends were trimmed by 4 bases and 3 bases, with 11 bases remaining between them. CDR3 DNA: TGTGCCAGCAGCACCGGGACTTTCTACGAGCAGTACTTC. It specifies CASSTGTFYEQYF.

The chain has TRBV2 and TRBJ1-3; the D is unclear. The CDR3 contains 14 residues. Germline CDR1 reads SNHLY; CDR2 reads FYNNEI. V was shortened by 2 bases and J by 0 bases, with 5 bases between the two germline ends. CDR3 loop: CASSEWSSGNTIYF. The CDR3 bases are TGTGCCAGCAGTGAATGGAGCTCTGGAAACACCATATATTTT.

The chain links TRBV28 to TRBJ1-5; possibly TRBD1 for D (5 bases). Germline assignment: CDR1 MDHEN and CDR2 SYDVKM. This CDR3 has 16 amino acids. V shed 2 bases and J shed 3 bases, with 14 bases lying between them. The CDR3 loop is CASSLGSGGNNQPQHF. The CDR3 nucleotides are TGTGCCAGCAGTTTAGGTTCGGGGGGAAACAATCAGCCCCAGCATTTT.

This chain joins TRBV7-6 and TRBJ1-4, with 9 bases aligning to TRBD1. With 1 base clipped from V and 5 bases from J, the junction kept 5 bases outside the gene matches. This CDR3 spans 16 amino acids. CDR1 is SGHVS and CDR2 is FNYEAQ in the germline V gene. Here the CDR3 reads CASSLGDGTGNEKLFF. The CDR3 nucleotides read TGTGCCAGCAGCTTAGGGGACGGGACAGGGAATGAAAAACTGTTTTTT. The entire variable domain, with the rest obtained from reference TRBV7-6 and TRBJ1-4, is as follows: GAGVSQSPRYKVTKRGQDVALRCDPISGHVSLYWYRQALGQGPEFLTYFNYEAQQDKSGLPNDRFSAERPEGSISTLTIQRTEQRDSAMYRCASSLGDGTGNEKLFFGSGTQLSVL.

The chain is built from TRBV7-2 and TRBJ1-2, with TRBD1 matching over 8 bases. The CDR3 covers 14 residues. Germline-derived CDR1 and CDR2 are SGHTA and FQGNSA. J gave up 3 bases and V 4 bases, and 4 bases lay outside the gene matches. This CDR3 is CASSSQQGDYGYTF. CDR3 bases: TGTGCCAGCAGCTCCCAACAGGGGGACTATGGCTACACCTTC.

The V gene is TRBV7-9, the J gene TRBJ1-4; 7 bases map to TRBD1. This CDR3 has 15 amino acids. Germline V gives CDR1 SEHNR, CDR2 FQNEAQ (reference sequence). V gave up 3 bases and J gave up 11 bases; unmatched junction bases: 12. CDR3 protein: CASSFPDRVGKKLFF. DNA for the CDR3: TGTGCCAGCAGCTTTCCCGACAGGGTAGGAAAGAAACTGTTTTTT.

This clone was observed a handful of times. The rearrangement links TRBV4-3 to TRBJ2-1, with 7 bases fitting TRBD2. Germline V gene data show CDR1 as LGHNA and CDR2 as YSLEER. The CDR3 length is 17 residues. V shed 0 bases, J shed 0 bases, and the junction held 5 bases outside the gene matches. The CDR3 sequence: CASSQEWGGSSYNEQFF. In nucleotides, the CDR3 is TGCGCCAGCAGCCAAGAATGGGGGGGTAGCTCCTACAATGAGCAGTTCTTC.

V gene TRBV5-5 combines with J gene TRBJ2-5; D not resolved. CDR3 size: 14 residues. The germline V gene encodes CDR1 SGHKS and CDR2 YYEKEE (reference sequence). The V end lost 1 base, the J end lost 1 base, and 8 bases lay between the germline ends. CDR3: CASSLSPVQETQYF. CDR3 coding DNA: TGTGCCAGCAGCTTGAGTCCAGTCCAAGAGACCCAGTACTTC. The full variable domain, its missing parts supplied by reference TRBV5-5 and TRBJ2-5, is DAGVTQSPTHLIKTRGQQVTLRCSPISGHKSVSWYQQVLGQGPQFIFQYYEKEERGRGNFPDRFSARQFPNYSSELNVNALLLGDSALYLCASSLSPVQETQYFGPGTRLLVL.